The 7 T cell receptor beta chains given below trace back to one sample, sequenced in a study of T cell responses to AZD1222 COVID-19 vaccine. Method: immunoSEQ multiplex PCR; TCRdb's copy keeps in-frame clones and lacks some. The repertoire holds approximately 120,000 clones, approximately 90% seen once, with roughly 7% in the top ten. This sample comprised peripheral blood, obtained on day 0 of AZD1222 vaccination. Every receptor here comes from an adult in good health.

V usage is TRBV23-1 and J usage is TRBJ2-7, with 9 nucleotides matching TRBD2. TRBV23-1 is classed as an ORF, of uncertain function. Trimming cost V 4 bases and J 4 bases; bases outside gene matches: 17. The CDR3 covers 18 residues. The CDR3 region has the DNA TGCGCCAGCAGTCCTACGGAGGGGACTAGCTTGGGTCGTTACGAGCAGTACTTC. This translates into CASSPTEGTSLGRYEQYF.

This clone was detected once. This chain joins TRBV10-1 and TRBJ2-2; D not resolved. Germline CDR1 reads WNHNN; CDR2 reads SYGVQD (reference sequence). Trimming left V 3 bases short and J 1 base short, with 6 bases between. The CDR3 is made up of 14 amino acids. The CDR3 DNA reads as TGCGCCAGCAGTGAATCACTGAACACCGGGGAGCTGTTTTTT. Its translation: CASSESLNTGELFF.

The chain recombines TRBV28 with TRBJ2-7, with D unresolved. CDR1 MDHEN and CDR2 SYDVKM come from the germline V gene. CDR3 length equals 12 residues. V shed 1 base and J shed 4 bases, with 5 bases lying between them. CDR3 loop: CASSLLQYEQYF. In DNA form, the CDR3 reads TGTGCCAGCAGTTTATTGCAGTACGAGCAGTACTTC. Full variable domain (remainder filled in from reference TRBV28 and TRBJ2-7): DVKVTQSSRYLVKRTGEKVFLECVQDMDHENMFWYRQDPGLGLRLIYFSYDVKMKEKGDIPEGYSVSREKKERFSLILESASTNQTSMYLCASSLLQYEQYFGPGTRLTVT.

A few counts support this clone. The chain links TRBV25-1 to TRBJ1-2; 7 bases agree with TRBD1. CDR3 length equals 15 residues. CDR1 is MGHDK, CDR2 SYGVNS, per germline. V gave up 1 base and J gave up 0 bases; unmatched junction bases: 2. CDR3 coding DNA: TGTGCCAGCAGTGAATTCGACAGGGCTAACTATGGCTACACCTTC. Translated, it gives CASSEFDRANYGYTF.

The V call is TRBV19, the J call TRBJ1-5; D is ambiguous. CDR1 and CDR2 (germline): LNHDA, SQIVND (reference sequence). This CDR3 comprises 16 residues. V was shortened by 4 bases and J by 5 bases, with 18 bases between the two germline ends. CDR3 protein: CASSNPTGGYDQPQHF. CDR3 in DNA: TGTGCCAGTAGTAACCCGACCGGAGGGTATGATCAGCCCCAGCATTTT.

The chain combines TRBV5-4 with TRBJ1-1; TRBD1 is a possible D gene (5 bases). Germline values: CDR1 SGHNT, CDR2 YYREEE (reference sequence). V was clipped by 4 bases and J by 0 bases, with 13 bases between them. The CDR3 extends over 15 amino acids. CDR3 nucleotides: TGTGCCAGCAGCCCCCCCGGGACGGTGAACACTGAAGCTTTCTTT. Protein product: CASSPPGTVNTEAFF.

The V call is TRBV7-6, the J call TRBJ2-1; 8 bases are a match to TRBD2. The germline V gene encodes CDR1 SGHVS and CDR2 FNYEAQ. This CDR3 is 15 amino acids long. Losses at the gene ends were 5 bases for V and 3 bases for J; bases not matched to a gene: 6. The CDR3 loop is CASSPSGPHYNEQFF. The CDR3 DNA follows: TGTGCCAGCAGCCCTAGCGGGCCTCACTACAATGAGCAGTTCTTC.